This entry lists 8 T cell receptor beta chains sequenced from one sample in a study of T-cell memory formation after mild COVID-19. TCRdb reprocessed the 5' RACE reads via MiXCR and lists one record per CDR3 protein. The sample holds about 190,000 distinct CDR3 sequences; around 17% are singletons and the top ten take 2.4%. The specimen sequenced was PBMCs or a T cell subset sorted from them (not recorded which). These receptors originate from an adult woman who had mild COVID-19 (a few samples of this study predate the infection). Cell type and time point are not known.

This clonotype was picked up a small number of times. This chain connects TRBV7-9 to TRBJ1-4, with D uncertain. Germline V CDR1 and CDR2: SEHNR, FQNEAQ (reference sequence). This CDR3 has 15 residues. Trimming stripped 0 bases from V and 3 bases from J, with 8 bases between. In nucleotides, the CDR3 is TGTGCCAGCAGCTTAGCTGGACCAGCTAATGAAAAACTGTTTTTT. Translating gives CASSLAGPANEKLFF.

This clonotype was seen just once. This rearrangement joins TRBV13 to TRBJ2-5; TRBD2 is a possible D gene (5 bases). V was shortened by 1 base and J by 7 bases, with 13 bases between the two germline ends. Per the germline V gene, CDR1 is PRHDT and CDR2 is FYEKMQ (reference sequence). The CDR3 sequence is 14 residues long. CDR3 amino acids: CASSLVSGVGTQYF. The CDR3 DNA reads TGTGCCAGCAGCTTAGTTTCCGGGGTTGGGACCCAGTACTTC.

In its sample, this clonotype was seen a few times. The chain recombines TRBV9 with TRBJ1-3; tentatively, D is TRBD1 (6 bases). Germline loops: CDR1 SGDLS, CDR2 YYNGEE. The length of the CDR3 is 16 residues. The V end lost 4 bases, the J end lost 0 bases, and 14 bases lay between the germline ends. The CDR3 sequence: CASSNRGAGSGNTIYF. CDR3 DNA: TGTGCCAGCAGCAACCGGGGGGCCGGCTCTGGAAACACCATATATTTT.

This clonotype has just a few counts. V is TRBV29-1 and J is TRBJ2-7; 8 nucleotides align to TRBD1. J was trimmed by 6 bases and V by 7 bases; bases with no gene match: 8. The CDR3 runs to 12 residues. The germline CDR1 and CDR2 sequences are SQVTM and ANQGSEA. The CDR3 nucleotides are TGCAGCGCCCAGGGGGCTGGGGGCGAGCAGTACTTC. It yields the protein CSAQGAGGEQYF.

The CDR3 spells CASSLGLADHNEQFF. The CDR3 coding sequence is TGCGCCAGCAGCTTGGGACTCGCGGATCACAATGAGCAGTTCTTC. The V gene is TRBV5-1, the J gene TRBJ2-1; D is unresolved. The CDR3 is 15 residues long. Germline V gene lookup returns CDR1 SGHRS and CDR2 YFSETQ. V dropped 0 bases and J dropped 5 bases, with 12 bases sitting between them.

This clonotype was counted only a few times. V and J are TRBV15 and TRBJ2-3; 13 nucleotides line up with TRBD2. V was clipped by 2 bases and J by 2 bases; unmatched bases: 4. The CDR3 sequence is 17 residues long. From germline, CDR1 is LNHNV and CDR2 YYDKDF (reference sequence). For the CDR3, the DNA is TGTGCCACCAGCAGACGACTAGCGGGAGGCGACACAGATACGCAGTATTTT. Translation: CATSRRLAGGDTDTQYF.

The CDR3 sequence: CASNPSGNYGYTF. The CDR3 DNA sequence: TGTGCCAGCAACCCCTCGGGCAACTATGGCTACACCTTC. The chain joins TRBV3-1 to TRBJ1-2; D not resolved. V was shortened by 7 bases and J by 2 bases, with 11 bases between the two germline ends. Germline CDR1 reads LGHDT; CDR2 reads YNNKEL (reference sequence). The CDR3 consists of 13 residues.

The chain recombines TRBV19 with TRBJ1-4; possible D gene TRBD1, 6 bases. Germline-derived CDR1 and CDR2 are LNHDA and SQIVND (reference sequence). V shed 3 bases and J shed 8 bases, with 13 bases lying between them. This CDR3 has 14 amino acids. This CDR3 reads CASSIRGLREKLFF. CDR3 DNA sequence: TGTGCCAGTAGTATTAGGGGGTTACGCGAAAAACTGTTTTTT. Filled out from reference TRBV19 and TRBJ1-4, the complete variable domain reads DGGITQSPKYLFRKEGQNVTLSCEQNLNHDAMYWYRQDPGQGLRLIYYSQIVNDFQKGDIAEGYSVSREKKESFPLTVTSAQKNPTAFYLCASSIRGLREKLFFGSGTQLSVL.